The 15 T cell receptor beta chains listed next were all sequenced from one sample in a study of shared clonotypes between healthy human individuals. Using immunoSEQ multiplex PCR, the repertoire was profiled, and TCRdb retains in-frame clones only, with some absent. The top ten clones hold 0.09% to 0.13% of a sample with about 600,000 clones, 95% of them seen once. CD45RO-negative CD8 cells positively selected for CCR7 made up the naive population, which excluded terminally differentiated effector memory CD45RA+ cells. The sequenced material came from naive CD8+ T cells sorted from blood. The receptor set was obtained from a woman younger than 45 in good health.

The rearrangement links TRBV9 to TRBJ2-1; no firm D call. CDR1 and CDR2 (germline): SGDLS, YYNGEE. CDR3 length: 15 residues. V shed 2 bases and J shed 0 bases, with 9 bases lying between them. The CDR3 region is CASSVGISSYNEQFF. CDR3 bases: TGTGCCAGCAGCGTCGGCATAAGCTCCTACAATGAGCAGTTCTTC.

The chain is built from TRBV10-3 and TRBJ2-7; 10 bases fit TRBD2. Germline CDR1 ENHRY, CDR2 SYGVKD. CDR3 length equals 16 residues. J gave up 7 bases and V 0 bases, and 9 bases lay outside the gene matches. CDR3 coding DNA: TGTGCCATCAGTGAGTCGGGGTCTAGCGGGAGATGGGAGCAGTACTTC. It translates to CAISESGSSGRWEQYF.

The CDR3 region is CASSQDRGGAAYNEQFF. The CDR3 region has the DNA TGCGCCAGCAGCCAAGATAGGGGGGGAGCGGCCTACAATGAGCAGTTCTTC. The chain links TRBV4-1 to TRBJ2-1; weak D call: TRBD2 (7 bases). V lost 0 bases and J 2 bases, leaving 14 bases between the germline ends. The length of the CDR3 is 17 residues. Germline CDR1 is MGHRA and CDR2 is YSYEKL.

A single count supports this clone. The V gene is TRBV19, the J gene TRBJ2-7; D remains ambiguous. The CDR3 length is 15 residues. The V gene lost 5 bases and the J gene lost 2 bases, with 16 bases spanning the gap. Germline V gene sequence: CDR1 LNHDA, CDR2 SQIVND (reference sequence). CDR3 nucleotide sequence: TGTGCCAGTAGTCCTTTTTTAGGCGGTACCTACGAGCAGTACTTC. Protein: CASSPFLGGTYEQYF.

The chain has TRBV19 and TRBJ2-1; D is undetermined. Trimming removed 4 bases at V and 1 base at J, with 8 bases between. The CDR3 sequence is 14 residues long. The germline CDR1 and CDR2 sequences are LNHDA and SQIVND (reference sequence). CDR3 sequence: CASSRSGSYNEQFF. CDR3 in DNA: TGTGCCAGTAGTAGATCAGGATCCTACAATGAGCAGTTCTTC. Supplemented by reference TRBV19 and TRBJ2-1, the full variable domain reads DGGITQSPKYLFRKEGQNVTLSCEQNLNHDAMYWYRQDPGQGLRLIYYSQIVNDFQKGDIAEGYSVSREKKESFPLTVTSAQKNPTAFYLCASSRSGSYNEQFFGPGTRLTVL.

The V call is TRBV27, the J call TRBJ2-7, with 12 bases fitting TRBD2. CDR1 is MNHEY and CDR2 is SMNVEV in the germline V gene (reference sequence). Trimming took 2 bases from V and 7 from J; bases not matched to a gene: 12. The CDR3 length is 17 residues. The CDR3 nucleotides read TGTGCCAGCAGTTTACTAGCGGGAGGGCCCAGGGCGGGGGAGCAGTACTTC. This encodes CASSLLAGGPRAGEQYF.

The chain has TRBV5-6 and TRBJ2-1, with TRBD2 as a possible D gene (5 bases). This CDR3 spans 14 amino acids. Trimming shortened V by 5 bases and J by 2 bases, and 11 bases separated the two germline ends. Germline V gene sequence: CDR1 SGHDT, CDR2 YYEEEE. CDR3 sequence reads: CASRETGTYNEQFF. The CDR3 bases are TGTGCCAGCAGAGAAACCGGGACCTACAATGAGCAGTTCTTC.

The chain links TRBV18 to TRBJ2-1; TRBD2 aligns across 8 bases. V was clipped by 2 bases and J by 8 bases; unmatched bases: 11. CDR3 length: 16 amino acids. From germline, CDR1 is KGHSH and CDR2 LQKENI. CDR3 residues: CASSPDASGPWDEQFF. DNA for the CDR3: TGTGCCAGCTCACCAGATGCTAGCGGGCCATGGGATGAGCAGTTCTTC.

The chain carries TRBV27 and TRBJ1-3, with D possibly being TRBD1 (5 bases). V was trimmed by 6 bases and J by 4 bases, leaving 16 bases between them. The CDR3 sequence is 15 residues long. Germline V gene data show CDR1 as MNHEY and CDR2 as SMNVEV (reference sequence). The chain's CDR3 is CASRATGLTGNTIYF. CDR3 nucleotide sequence: TGTGCCAGCAGGGCCACAGGCCTTACCGGAAACACCATATATTTT.

The chain is built from TRBV7-6 and TRBJ2-7; 8 nucleotides align to TRBD2. Per germline, CDR1 SGHVS and CDR2 FNYEAQ. V dropped 5 bases and J dropped 6; count of bases not matched to a gene: 12. The CDR3 sequence is 15 residues long. In nucleotides, the CDR3 is TGTGCCAGCAGCCCGTCTGGCGGGAGGTTTCTCGAGCAGTACTTC. Translation: CASSPSGGRFLEQYF.

The genes are TRBV28 and TRBJ2-5, with 7 bases aligning to TRBD1. The J call may not be correct, given that the DNA end is closer to TRBJ2-7. Germline V gene lookup returns CDR1 MDHEN and CDR2 SYDVKM. The CDR3 loop spans 11 amino acids. The CDR3 bases are TGTGCCAGCCACAGGGGCTACGAGCAGTACTTC. Translating gives CASHRGYEQYF.

J is TRBJ1-1 and V is TRBV28; tentative D call: TRBD1 (5 bases). The V gene's germline CDR1 is MDHEN and CDR2 SYDVKM. The CDR3 covers 14 residues. The ends were cut back, 3 bases at V and 4 bases at J, with 12 bases in the middle. The CDR3 sequence: CASSFYGGSTEAFF. The CDR3 bases are TGTGCCAGCAGTTTTTATGGGGGGTCCACTGAAGCTTTCTTT. Full variable domain (rest looked up from reference TRBV28 and TRBJ1-1): DVKVTQSSRYLVKRTGEKVFLECVQDMDHENMFWYRQDPGLGLRLIYFSYDVKMKEKGDIPEGYSVSREKKERFSLILESASTNQTSMYLCASSFYGGSTEAFFGQGTRLTVV.

This chain links TRBV28 with TRBJ2-3; D is perhaps TRBD1 (6 bases). The CDR3 covers 15 residues. CDR1 is MDHEN, CDR2 SYDVKM, per germline. V was shortened by 2 bases and J by 3 bases, with 12 bases between the two germline ends. This CDR3 is CASSLNPGVTDTQYF. CDR3 coding DNA: TGTGCCAGCAGTTTAAACCCAGGGGTGACAGATACGCAGTATTTT.

The J gene is TRBJ2-5, the V gene TRBV4-2; D unresolved. Gene TRBJ2-7 matches the end of the DNA better, so the J call may be wrong. Germline assignment: CDR1 LGHNA and CDR2 YNFKEQ. This CDR3 has 14 residues. The CDR3 sequence: CASSQGSQSYEQYF. In DNA form, the CDR3 reads TGTGCCAGCAGCCAAGGCAGTCAATCCTACGAGCAGTACTTC.

This clone has a handful of counts. The V and J genes are TRBV28 and TRBJ2-7; the match to TRBD2 covers 8 bases. In germline, CDR1 is MDHEN, CDR2 SYDVKM. The junction had 8 bases not matched to a gene; V was cut back by 3 bases and J by 7 bases. The CDR3 is 14 residues long. CDR3 nucleotide sequence: TGTGCCAGCAGTTTGGCGGGAGGAGTGGGGGAGCAGTACTTC. The encoded protein is CASSLAGGVGEQYF.